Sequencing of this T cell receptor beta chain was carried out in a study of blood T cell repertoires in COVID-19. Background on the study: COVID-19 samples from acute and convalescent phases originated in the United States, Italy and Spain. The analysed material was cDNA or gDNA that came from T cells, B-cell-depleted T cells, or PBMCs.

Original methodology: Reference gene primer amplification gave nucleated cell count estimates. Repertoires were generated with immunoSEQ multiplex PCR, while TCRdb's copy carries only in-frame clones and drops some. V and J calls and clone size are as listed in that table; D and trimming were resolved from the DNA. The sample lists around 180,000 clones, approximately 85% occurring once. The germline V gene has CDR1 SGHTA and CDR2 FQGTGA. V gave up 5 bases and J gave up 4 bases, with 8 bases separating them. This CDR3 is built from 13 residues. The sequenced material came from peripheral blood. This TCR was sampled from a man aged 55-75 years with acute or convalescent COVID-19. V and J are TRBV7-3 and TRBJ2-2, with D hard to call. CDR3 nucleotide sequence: TGTGCCAGCAGCGGCAGTGCCACCGGGGAGCTGTTTTTT. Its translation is CASSGSATGELFF.